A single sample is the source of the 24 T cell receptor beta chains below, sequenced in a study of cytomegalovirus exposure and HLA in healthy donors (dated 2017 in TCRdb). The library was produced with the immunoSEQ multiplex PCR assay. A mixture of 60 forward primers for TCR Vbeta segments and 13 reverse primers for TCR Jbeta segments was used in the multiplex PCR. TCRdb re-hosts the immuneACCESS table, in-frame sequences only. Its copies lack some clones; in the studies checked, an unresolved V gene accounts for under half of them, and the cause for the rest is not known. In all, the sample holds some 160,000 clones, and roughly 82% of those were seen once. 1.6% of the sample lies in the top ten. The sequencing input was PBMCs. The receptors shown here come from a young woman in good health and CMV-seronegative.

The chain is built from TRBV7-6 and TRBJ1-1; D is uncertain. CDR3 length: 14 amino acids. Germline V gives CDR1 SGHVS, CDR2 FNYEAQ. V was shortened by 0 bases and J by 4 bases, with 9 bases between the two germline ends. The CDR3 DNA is TGTGCCAGCAGCTTAGCGGGAGTTACCACTGAAGCTTTCTTT. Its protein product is CASSLAGVTTEAFF.

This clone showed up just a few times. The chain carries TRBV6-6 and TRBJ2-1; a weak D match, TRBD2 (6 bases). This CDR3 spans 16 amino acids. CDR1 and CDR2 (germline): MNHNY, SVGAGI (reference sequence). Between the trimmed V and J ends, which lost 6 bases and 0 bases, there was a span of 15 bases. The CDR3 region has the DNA TGTGCCAGCAGATGGGGACTGGAGAGCTCCTACAATGAGCAGTTCTTC. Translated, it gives CASRWGLESSYNEQFF.

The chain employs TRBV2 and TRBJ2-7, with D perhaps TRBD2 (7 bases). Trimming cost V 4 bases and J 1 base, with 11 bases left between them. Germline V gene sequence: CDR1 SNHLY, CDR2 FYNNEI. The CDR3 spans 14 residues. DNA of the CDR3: TGTGCCAGCAGTGCGGGGGGCGCATCCTACGAGCAGTACTTC. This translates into CASSAGGASYEQYF.

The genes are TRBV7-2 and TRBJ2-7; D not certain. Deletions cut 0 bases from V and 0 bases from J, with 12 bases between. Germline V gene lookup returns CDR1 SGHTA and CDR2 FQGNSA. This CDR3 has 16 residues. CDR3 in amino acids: CASSLAPGASSYEQYF. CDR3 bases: TGTGCCAGCAGCTTAGCGCCCGGAGCGAGCTCCTACGAGCAGTACTTC.

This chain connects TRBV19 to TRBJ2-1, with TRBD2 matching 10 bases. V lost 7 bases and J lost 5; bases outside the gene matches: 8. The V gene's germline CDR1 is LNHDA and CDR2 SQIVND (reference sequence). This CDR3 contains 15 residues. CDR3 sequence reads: CASNPIAGGNNEQFF. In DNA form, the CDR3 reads TGTGCCAGTAACCCAATAGCGGGAGGAAACAATGAGCAGTTCTTC.

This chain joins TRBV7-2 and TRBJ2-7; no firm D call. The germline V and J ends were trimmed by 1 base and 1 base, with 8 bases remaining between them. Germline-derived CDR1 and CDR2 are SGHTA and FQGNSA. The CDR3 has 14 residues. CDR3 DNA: TGTGCCAGCAGCTTAGTCGTTCCTTCCTACGAGCAGTACTTC. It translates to CASSLVVPSYEQYF.

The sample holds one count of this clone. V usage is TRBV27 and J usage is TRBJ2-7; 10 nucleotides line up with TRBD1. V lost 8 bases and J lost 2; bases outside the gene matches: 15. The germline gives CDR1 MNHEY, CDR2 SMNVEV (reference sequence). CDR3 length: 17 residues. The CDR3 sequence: CASLSFATGGAPYEQYF. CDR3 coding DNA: TGTGCCAGCCTTTCTTTTGCGACAGGGGGCGCCCCCTACGAGCAGTACTTC.

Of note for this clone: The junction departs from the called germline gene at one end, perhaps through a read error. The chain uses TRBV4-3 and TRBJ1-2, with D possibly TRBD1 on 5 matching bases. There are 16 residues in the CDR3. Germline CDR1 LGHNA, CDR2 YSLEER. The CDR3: CASSHDGTLGSTGYTF. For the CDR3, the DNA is TGCGCCAGCAGCCACGACGGGACTCTCGGTTCTACTGGCTACACTTTC.

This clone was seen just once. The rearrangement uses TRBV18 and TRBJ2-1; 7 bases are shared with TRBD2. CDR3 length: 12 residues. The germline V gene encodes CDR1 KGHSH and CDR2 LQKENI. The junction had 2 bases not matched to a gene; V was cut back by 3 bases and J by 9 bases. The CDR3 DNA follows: TGTGCCAGCTCACCCACTAGCGCTGAGCAGTTCTTC. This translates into CASSPTSAEQFF.

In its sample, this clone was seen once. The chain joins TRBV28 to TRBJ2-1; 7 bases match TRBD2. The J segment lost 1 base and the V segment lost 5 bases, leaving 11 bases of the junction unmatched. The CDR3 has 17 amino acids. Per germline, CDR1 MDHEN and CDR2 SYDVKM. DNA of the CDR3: TGTGCCAGCAGTGCCCCCTCCGGACTAGGGTCCTACAATGAGCAGTTCTTC. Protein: CASSAPSGLGSYNEQFF.

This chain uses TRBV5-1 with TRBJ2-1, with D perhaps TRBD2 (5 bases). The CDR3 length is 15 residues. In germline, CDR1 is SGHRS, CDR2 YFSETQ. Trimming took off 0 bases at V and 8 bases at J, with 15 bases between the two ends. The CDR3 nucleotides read TGCGCCAGCAGCTTGGCACCATCTGGGCGGGATGAGCAGTTCTTC. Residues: CASSLAPSGRDEQFF.

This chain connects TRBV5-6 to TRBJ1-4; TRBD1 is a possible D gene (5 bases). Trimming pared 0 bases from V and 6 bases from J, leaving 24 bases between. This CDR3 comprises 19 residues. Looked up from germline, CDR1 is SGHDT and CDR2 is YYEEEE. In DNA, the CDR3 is TGTGCCAGCAGCTTGGGTCCGCTTTCAACAGGATTCTTTGATGAAAAACTGTTTTTT. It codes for CASSLGPLSTGFFDEKLFF.

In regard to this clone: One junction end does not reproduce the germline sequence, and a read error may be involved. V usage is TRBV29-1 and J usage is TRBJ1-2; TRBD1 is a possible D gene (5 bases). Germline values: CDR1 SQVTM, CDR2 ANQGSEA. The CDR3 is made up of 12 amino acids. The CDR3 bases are TGCAGCGTTGTGGAGGGGATCTATGGCTACCCCTTC. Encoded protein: CSVVEGIYGYPF. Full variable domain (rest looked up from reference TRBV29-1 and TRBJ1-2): SAVISQKPSRDICQRGTSLTIQCQVDSQVTMMFWYRQQPGQSLTLIATANQGSEATYESGFVIDKFPISRPNLTFSTLTVSNMSPEDSSIYLCSVVEGIYGYPFGSGTRLTVV.

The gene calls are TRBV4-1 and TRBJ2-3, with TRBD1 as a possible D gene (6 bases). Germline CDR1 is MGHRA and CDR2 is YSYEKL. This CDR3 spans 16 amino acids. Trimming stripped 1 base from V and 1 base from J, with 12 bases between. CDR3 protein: CASSQATGAGTDTQYF. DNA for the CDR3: TGCGCCAGCAGCCAAGCGACAGGAGCTGGCACAGATACGCAGTATTTT.

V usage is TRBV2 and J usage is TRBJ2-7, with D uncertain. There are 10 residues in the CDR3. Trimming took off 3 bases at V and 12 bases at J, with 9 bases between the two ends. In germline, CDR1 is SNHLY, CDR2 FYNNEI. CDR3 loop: CASSDVVPYF. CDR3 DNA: TGTGCCAGCAGTGACGTTGTCCCGTACTTC.

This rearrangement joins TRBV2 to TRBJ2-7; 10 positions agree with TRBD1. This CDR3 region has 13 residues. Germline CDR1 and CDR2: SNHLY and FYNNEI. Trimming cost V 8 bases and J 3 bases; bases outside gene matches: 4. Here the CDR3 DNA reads TGTGCCAGCGAAGGGACAGGGGACTACGAGCAGTACTTC. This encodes CASEGTGDYEQYF.

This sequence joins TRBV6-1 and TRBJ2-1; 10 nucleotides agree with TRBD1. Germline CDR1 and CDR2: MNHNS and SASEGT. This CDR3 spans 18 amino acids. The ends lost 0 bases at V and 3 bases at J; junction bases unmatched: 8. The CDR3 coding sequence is TGTGCCAGCAGTGAAGCGTTAACGGACAGGGGGATCTACAATGAGCAGTTCTTC. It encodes CASSEALTDRGIYNEQFF.

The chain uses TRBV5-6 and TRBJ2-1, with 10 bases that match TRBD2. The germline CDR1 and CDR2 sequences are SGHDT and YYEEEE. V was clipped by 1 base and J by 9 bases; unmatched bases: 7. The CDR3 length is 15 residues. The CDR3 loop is CASSLSLAGVSEQFF. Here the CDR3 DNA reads TGTGCCAGCAGCTTGAGCCTAGCGGGAGTTAGTGAGCAGTTCTTC. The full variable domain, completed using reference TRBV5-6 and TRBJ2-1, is DAGVTQSPTHLIKTRGQQVTLRCSPKSGHDTVSWYQQALGQGPQFIFQYYEEEERQRGNFPDRFSGHQFPNYSSELNVNALLLGDSALYLCASSLSLAGVSEQFFGPGTRLTVL.

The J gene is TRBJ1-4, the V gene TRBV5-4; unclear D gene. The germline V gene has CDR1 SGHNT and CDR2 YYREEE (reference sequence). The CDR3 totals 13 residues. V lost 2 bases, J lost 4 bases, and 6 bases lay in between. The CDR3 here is CASSLADNEKLFF. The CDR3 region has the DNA TGTGCCAGCAGCTTAGCGGATAATGAAAAACTGTTTTTT.

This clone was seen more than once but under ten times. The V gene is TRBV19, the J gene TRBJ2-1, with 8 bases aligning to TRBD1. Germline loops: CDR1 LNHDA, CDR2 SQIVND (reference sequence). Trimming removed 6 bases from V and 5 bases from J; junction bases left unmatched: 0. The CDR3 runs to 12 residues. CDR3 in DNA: TGTGCCAGTAGGACAGGGGACAATGAGCAGTTCTTC. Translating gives CASRTGDNEQFF.

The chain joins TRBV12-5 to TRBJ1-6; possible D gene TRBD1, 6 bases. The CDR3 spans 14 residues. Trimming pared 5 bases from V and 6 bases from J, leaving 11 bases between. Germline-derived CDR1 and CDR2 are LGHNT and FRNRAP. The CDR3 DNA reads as TGTGCTAGTGGTCTGACAGGTTCTAATTCACCCCTCCACTTT. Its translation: CASGLTGSNSPLHF.

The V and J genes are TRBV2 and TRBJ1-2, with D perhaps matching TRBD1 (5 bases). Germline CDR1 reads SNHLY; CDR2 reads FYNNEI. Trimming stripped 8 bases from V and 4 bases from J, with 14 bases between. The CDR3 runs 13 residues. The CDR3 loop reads CASGAGRTYGYTF. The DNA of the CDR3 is TGTGCCAGCGGGGCTGGCAGAACCTATGGCTACACCTTC.

This chain's CDR3 is CASSPEGEGSPLHF. The CDR3 DNA follows: TGTGCCAGCTCACCAGAAGGGGAGGGTTCACCCCTCCACTTT. The chain joins TRBV18 to TRBJ1-6, with a possible D match to TRBD1 (5 bases). CDR1 KGHSH and CDR2 LQKENI come from the germline V gene. Trimming cost V 2 bases and J 9 bases, with 11 bases left between them. This CDR3 has 14 amino acids.

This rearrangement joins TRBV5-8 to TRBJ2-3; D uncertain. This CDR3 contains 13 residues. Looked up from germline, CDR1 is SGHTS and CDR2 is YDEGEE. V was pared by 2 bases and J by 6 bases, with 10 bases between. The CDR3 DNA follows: TGTGCCAGCAGCTTTTCCCCCCGGGATACGCAGTATTTT. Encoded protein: CASSFSPRDTQYF. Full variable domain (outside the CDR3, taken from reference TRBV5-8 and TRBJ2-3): EAGVTQSPTHLIKTRGQQATLRCSPISGHTSVYWYQQALGLGLQFLLWYDEGEERNRGNFPPRFSGRQFPNYSSELNVNALELEDSALYLCASSFSPRDTQYFGPGTRLTVL.